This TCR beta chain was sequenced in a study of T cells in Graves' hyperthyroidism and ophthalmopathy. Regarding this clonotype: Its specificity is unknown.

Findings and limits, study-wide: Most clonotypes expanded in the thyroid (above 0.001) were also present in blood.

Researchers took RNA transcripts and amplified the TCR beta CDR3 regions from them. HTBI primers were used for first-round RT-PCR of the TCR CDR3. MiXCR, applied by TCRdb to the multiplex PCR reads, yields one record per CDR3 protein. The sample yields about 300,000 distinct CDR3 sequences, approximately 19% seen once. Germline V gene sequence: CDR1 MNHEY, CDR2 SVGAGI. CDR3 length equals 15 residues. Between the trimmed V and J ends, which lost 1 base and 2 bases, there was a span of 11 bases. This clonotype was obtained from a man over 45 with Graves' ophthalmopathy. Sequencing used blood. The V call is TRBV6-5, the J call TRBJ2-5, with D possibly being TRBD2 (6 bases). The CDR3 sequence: CASSYWRGVQETQYF. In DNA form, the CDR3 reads TGTGCCAGCAGTTACTGGCGCGGGGTGCAAGAGACCCAGTACTTC.